A single sample gave rise to the 21 T cell receptor beta chains below, sequenced in a study of shared clonotypes between healthy human individuals. Method: immunoSEQ multiplex PCR; TCRdb's copy keeps in-frame clones and lacks some. The data hold millions of clones, with about 95% observed a single time. It was CD45RO-negative cells, positively selected for CCR7, that made up naive CD8 cells, with terminally differentiated effector memory CD45RA+ cells excluded. The sequenced material came from naive CD8+ T cells sorted from blood. Source of these receptors: a man younger than 35 in good health.

This chain uses TRBV21-1 with TRBJ2-7; the table's D call TRBD1 went unverified against the DNA. TRBV21-1 is an annotated pseudogene. This CDR3 contains 16 residues. CDR3 nucleotides: TGTGCCAGACCATCACCGGGACAGGGTCTCATCTACGAGCAGTACTTC. Its translation is CARPSPGQGLIYEQYF.

V and J are TRBV9 and TRBJ1-5; D gene ambiguous. Germline CDR1 and CDR2: SGDLS and YYNGEE. The CDR3 totals 14 residues. Trimming removed 3 bases from V and 0 bases from J, with 7 bases in between. CDR3 sequence reads: CASSADPSNQPQHF. CDR3 nucleotide sequence: TGTGCCAGCAGCGCCGACCCTAGCAATCAGCCCCAGCATTTT.

The chain uses TRBV5-1 and TRBJ2-2; 13 positions agree with TRBD2. The CDR3 length is 18 residues. Germline CDR1 reads SGHRS; CDR2 reads YFSETQ. Germline trimming cut 3 bases from V and 4 bases from J; bases unmatched to any gene: 9. The CDR3 is CASSWTSGRLAPTGELFF. CDR3 DNA sequence: TGCGCCAGCAGCTGGACTAGCGGGAGACTCGCACCCACCGGGGAGCTGTTTTTT.

This rearrangement joins TRBV21-1 to TRBJ1-1. TRBV21-1 is a pseudogene segment. CDR3 length equals 12 residues. The CDR3 sequence: CASSRGLTEAFF. CDR3 nucleotides: TGTGCCAGCAGCAGAGGGCTCACTGAAGCTTTCTTT.

J is TRBJ2-7 and V is TRBV7-9; the D is unclear. The CDR3 totals 13 residues. CDR1 and CDR2 (germline): SEHNR, FQNEAQ (reference sequence). V was shortened by 4 bases and J by 0 bases, with 7 bases between the two germline ends. The CDR3: CASSYTLSYEQYF. Written as DNA, the CDR3 is TGTGCCAGCAGCTACACCCTCTCCTACGAGCAGTACTTC.

This chain links TRBV4-1 with TRBJ2-1; TRBD2 aligns across 9 bases. The CDR3 spans 18 residues. V was pared by 3 bases and J by 2 bases, with 11 bases of the junction left unmatched. Germline V gene lookup returns CDR1 MGHRA and CDR2 YSYEKL. The CDR3 reads CASSQGPAGGTTYNEQFF. The CDR3 DNA is TGCGCCAGCAGCCAGGGTCCAGCGGGGGGCACAACCTACAATGAGCAGTTCTTC.

V gene TRBV7-9 combines with J gene TRBJ1-2; 8 nucleotides agree with TRBD1. This CDR3 has 16 amino acids. V was clipped by 5 bases and J by 4 bases; unmatched bases: 12. The germline V gene has CDR1 SEHNR and CDR2 FQNEAQ (reference sequence). The CDR3 is CASSETFQGAGYGYTF. CDR3 DNA sequence: TGTGCCAGCAGCGAAACCTTCCAGGGGGCGGGCTATGGCTACACCTTC.

V usage is TRBV27 and J usage is TRBJ2-7; either TRBD1 or TRBD2 may supply D (7 bases each). Germline assignment: CDR1 MNHEY and CDR2 SMNVEV (reference sequence). Trimming left V 6 bases short and J 6 bases short, with 21 bases between. This CDR3 comprises 15 residues. The CDR3 loop reads CASRGGGEPLFEQYF. The CDR3 DNA follows: TGTGCCAGCAGGGGAGGGGGCGAGCCCCTATTCGAGCAGTACTTC.

The chain is built from TRBV2 and TRBJ2-3; 9 positions agree with TRBD2. V gave up 8 bases and J gave up 2 bases; unmatched junction bases: 5. The CDR3 sequence is 14 residues long. The germline V gene encodes CDR1 SNHLY and CDR2 FYNNEI. The CDR3 nucleotides are TGTGCCAGCCGGTTAGCGGGAGACACAGATACGCAGTATTTT. Translated, it gives CASRLAGDTDTQYF.

J is TRBJ1-2 and V is TRBV27; D unclear. The V gene lost 4 bases and the J gene lost 1 base, with 10 bases spanning the gap. CDR1 and CDR2 from the germline V gene are MNHEY and SMNVEV (reference sequence). This CDR3 has 14 residues. This CDR3 reads CASSSVLGNYGYTF. Here the CDR3 DNA reads TGTGCCAGCAGTTCTGTTCTGGGTAACTATGGCTACACCTTC.

V is TRBV9 and J is TRBJ2-3; 9 bases are a match to TRBD2. The CDR3 contains 17 residues. Germline V gives CDR1 SGDLS, CDR2 YYNGEE. With 0 bases clipped from V and 3 bases from J, the junction kept 8 bases outside the gene matches. CDR3 DNA: TGTGCCAGCAGCGTAGGGGTCCAGCGGGAGGAAACAGATACGCAGTATTTT. It codes for CASSVGVQREETDTQYF. Supplemented by reference TRBV9 and TRBJ2-3, the full variable domain reads DSGVTQTPKHLITATGQRVTLRCSPRSGDLSVYWYQQSLDQGLQFLIQYYNGEERAKGNILERFSAQQFPDLHSELNLSSLELGDSALYFCASSVGVQREETDTQYFGPGTRLTVL.

The chain carries TRBV13 and TRBJ2-7, with a tentative D call TRBD1 (5 bases). Germline V gives CDR1 PRHDT, CDR2 FYEKMQ (reference sequence). This CDR3 is 13 amino acids long. Trimming cost V 1 base and J 5 bases, with 9 bases left between them. This CDR3 is CASSLEGAHEQYF. The DNA of the CDR3 is TGTGCCAGCAGCTTAGAAGGGGCCCACGAGCAGTACTTC.

V gene TRBV4-1 combines with J gene TRBJ2-7, with D perhaps matching TRBD2 (5 bases). With 4 bases removed from V and 3 bases from J, the gap between germline ends came to 19 bases. CDR3 size: 16 residues. Germline CDR1 MGHRA, CDR2 YSYEKL. The chain's CDR3 is CASSRIPGLGSYEQYF. As DNA, the CDR3 is TGCGCCAGCAGCCGGATACCCGGCCTGGGGAGCTACGAGCAGTACTTC.

To note about this clone: This sequence may be a read error, since a much larger clone differs from it by one base. The same CDR3 is also encoded by other DNA sequences in this sample. The chain has TRBV4-2 and TRBJ2-7; D is possibly TRBD2 (5 bases). The germline CDR1 and CDR2 sequences are LGHNA and YNFKEQ. V lost 4 bases, J lost 4 bases, and 8 bases lay in between. This CDR3 contains 12 residues. Here the CDR3 DNA reads TGTGCCAGCAGCCCCGGCGGGTACGAGCAGTACTTC. Residues: CASSPGGYEQYF.

V and J are TRBV25-1 and TRBJ2-5; maybe TRBD2 (5 bases). Germline lookup yields CDR1 MGHDK and CDR2 SYGVNS. V dropped 5 bases and J dropped 4 bases, with 11 bases sitting between them. The CDR3 runs 13 residues. The CDR3 bases are TGTGCCAGCAGTAATGGGGAGTCAGAGACCCAGTACTTC. This gives the protein CASSNGESETQYF.

The CDR3 DNA reads TGTGCCAGCAGTGAGGCACCTAGCGGGGGGGCGAATGAGCAGTTCTTC. Its translation: CASSEAPSGGANEQFF. The chain employs TRBV2 and TRBJ2-1; 12 positions match TRBD2. Germline lookup yields CDR1 SNHLY and CDR2 FYNNEI. This CDR3 comprises 16 residues. V shed 3 bases and J 7 bases; nucleotides not matched to a gene: 7.

The V and J genes are TRBV28 and TRBJ1-5; no definite D call. The CDR3 has 17 amino acids. Germline lookup yields CDR1 MDHEN and CDR2 SYDVKM. The germline V and J ends were trimmed by 3 bases and 0 bases, with 15 bases remaining between them. CDR3 sequence: CASSFADGVYSNQPQHF. The CDR3 nucleotides read TGTGCCAGCAGTTTCGCGGACGGAGTTTATAGCAATCAGCCCCAGCATTTT.

This rearrangement joins TRBV7-9 to TRBJ2-3, with 9 bases aligning to TRBD2. Trimming took 3 bases from V and 1 from J; bases not matched to a gene: 5. Germline V gives CDR1 SEHNR, CDR2 FQNEAQ (reference sequence). The CDR3 loop spans 16 amino acids. CDR3 protein: CASSFKVAGGTDTQYF. CDR3 DNA: TGTGCCAGCAGCTTTAAGGTAGCGGGAGGCACAGATACGCAGTATTTT.

The chain uses TRBV28 and TRBJ2-7; 8 bases match TRBD1. V was pared by 4 bases and J by 5 bases, with 10 bases of the junction left unmatched. The CDR3 contains 15 residues. Germline V gene lookup returns CDR1 MDHEN and CDR2 SYDVKM. Here the CDR3 reads CASSSGTGDVHEQYF. The CDR3 DNA is TGTGCCAGCAGTTCGGGGACAGGCGATGTCCACGAGCAGTACTTC.

This CDR3 reads CASGPPTEWIYNEQFF. The CDR3 DNA sequence: TGTGCTAGTGGCCCCCCTACTGAATGGATCTACAATGAGCAGTTCTTC. The rearrangement links TRBV12-5 to TRBJ2-1; D is ambiguous. The CDR3 runs to 16 residues. The germline CDR1 and CDR2 sequences are LGHNT and FRNRAP. V dropped 6 bases and J dropped 3 bases, with 18 bases sitting between them.

The chain carries TRBV7-6 and TRBJ2-7, with 8 positions matching TRBD2. With 4 bases clipped from V and 4 bases from J, the junction kept 3 bases outside the gene matches. The CDR3 has 13 residues. Germline CDR1 reads SGHVS; CDR2 reads FNYEAQ. The CDR3, as DNA: TGTGCCAGCAGCTCCGGGGGGGTTTACGAGCAGTACTTC. Encoded protein: CASSSGGVYEQYF.